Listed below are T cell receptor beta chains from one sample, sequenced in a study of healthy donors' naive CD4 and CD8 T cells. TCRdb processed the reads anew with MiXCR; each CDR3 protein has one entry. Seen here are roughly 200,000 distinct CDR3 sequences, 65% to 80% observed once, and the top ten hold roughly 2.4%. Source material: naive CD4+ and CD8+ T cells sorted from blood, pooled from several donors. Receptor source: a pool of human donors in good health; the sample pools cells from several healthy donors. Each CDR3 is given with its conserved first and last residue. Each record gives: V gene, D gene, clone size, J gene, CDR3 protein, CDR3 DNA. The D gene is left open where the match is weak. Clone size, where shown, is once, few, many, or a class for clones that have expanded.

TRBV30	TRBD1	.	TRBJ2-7	CAWSVIQGGDEQYF	TGTGCCTGGAGTGTAATACAGGGGGGCGACGAGCAGTACTTC
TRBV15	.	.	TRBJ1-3	CATSRDLGQGDTIYF	TGTGCCACCAGCAGAGACCTGGGGCAGGGAGACACCATATATTTT
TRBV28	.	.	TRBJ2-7	CASSPQGYSYEQYF	TGTGCCAGCAGTCCTCAGGGTTACTCCTACGAGCAGTACTTC
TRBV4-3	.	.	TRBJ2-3	CASSQVRTSRTDTQYF	TGCGCCAGCAGCCAAGTCCGCACGTCACGGACAGATACGCAGTATTTT
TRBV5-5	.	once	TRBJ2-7	CASSQFPGQRSYEQYF	TGTGCCAGCAGCCAATTTCCCGGACAGAGGTCATACGAGCAGTACTTC
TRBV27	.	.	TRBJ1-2	CASSLSAANYGYTF	TGTGCCAGCAGTTTATCCGCAGCTAACTATGGCTACACCTTC
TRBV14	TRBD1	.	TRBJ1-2	CASSLGQGLLYGYTF	TGTGCCAGCAGTTTGGGACAGGGATTACTCTATGGCTACACCTTC
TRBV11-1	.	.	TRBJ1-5	CASSLAPDSSNQPQHF	TGTGCCAGCAGCTTAGCGCCGGACAGTAGCAATCAGCCCCAGCATTTT
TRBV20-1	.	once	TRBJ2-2	CSARSPAGELFF	TGCAGTGCTAGGTCCCCCGCCGGGGAGCTGTTTTTT
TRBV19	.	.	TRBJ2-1	CASSLLQNGEQFF	TGTGCCAGTAGTTTGTTGCAGAACGGTGAGCAGTTCTTC
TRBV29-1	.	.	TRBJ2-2	CSAETANTGELFF	TGCAGCGCGGAAACAGCGAACACCGGGGAGCTGTTTTTT
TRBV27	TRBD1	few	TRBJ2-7	CASSLAGGGYEQYF	TGTGCCAGCAGTTTAGCAGGGGGCGGCTACGAGCAGTACTTC
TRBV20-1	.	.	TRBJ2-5	CSAIKRETQYF	TGCAGTGCTATCAAGAGAGAGACCCAGTACTTC
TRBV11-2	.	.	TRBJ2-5	CASSPGHQETQYF	TGTGCCAGCAGCCCCGGACATCAAGAGACCCAGTACTTC
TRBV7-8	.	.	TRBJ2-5	CASSPHGTDDQETQYF	TGTGCCAGCAGCCCCCACGGGACGGATGACCAAGAGACCCAGTACTTC
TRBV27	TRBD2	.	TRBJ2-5	CASSRTSGEETQYF	TGTGCCAGCAGCAGGACTAGCGGGGAAGAGACCCAGTACTTC
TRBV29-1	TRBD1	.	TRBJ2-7	CSVRTGYEQYF	TGCAGCGTGAGGACAGGGTACGAGCAGTACTTC
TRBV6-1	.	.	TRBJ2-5	CASGDPETQYF	TGTGCCAGCGGGGACCCGGAGACCCAGTACTTC
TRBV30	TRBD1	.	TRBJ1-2	CAWAGLQDRGPTTF	TGTGCCTGGGCTGGACTGCAGGACAGGGGCCCGACCACCTTC
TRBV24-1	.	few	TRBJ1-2	CATSDYQGRGYTF	TGTGCCACCAGTGATTACCAGGGAAGAGGCTACACCTTC
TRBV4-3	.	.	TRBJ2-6	CASGPSSGANVLTF	TGCGCCAGCGGGCCCAGCAGTGGGGCCAACGTCCTGACTTTC
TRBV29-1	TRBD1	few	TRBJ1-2	CSVEGDSWGYTF	TGCAGCGTTGAGGGGGACAGCTGGGGCTACACCTTC
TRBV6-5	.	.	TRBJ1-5	CASRLSRQDYQPQHF	TGTGCCAGCAGGCTTTCTCGACAGGACTATCAGCCCCAGCATTTT
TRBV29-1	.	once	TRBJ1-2	CSEGQSNYGYTF	TGCAGCGAAGGCCAGTCTAACTATGGCTACACCTTC
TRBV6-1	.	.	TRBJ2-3	CASSERRNSGTDTQYF	TGTGCCAGCAGTGAGCGGAGAAATAGCGGCACAGATACGCAGTATTTT
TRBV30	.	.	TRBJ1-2	CAWSGLAIDGYTF	TGTGCCTGGAGTGGATTGGCAATCGATGGCTACACCTTC
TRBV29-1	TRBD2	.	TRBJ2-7	CSVLAGEVREQYF	TGCAGCGTCCTAGCGGGAGAAGTGAGGGAGCAGTACTTC